Presented here are 31 T cell receptor beta chains from one specimen sequenced in a study of blood T cell repertoires in COVID-19 (dated by TCRdb to 2020 to 2022). Library prep was done by the immunoSEQ multiplex PCR assay. Here the immuneACCESS table is served through TCRdb, limited to in-frame sequences with V and J called. Missing clones are a known gap in these copies; in checked studies unresolved V genes cover under half, and the rest lacks a known reason. In all, the sample holds tens of thousands of clones, and just under 85% of those were seen once. The top ten clones comprise over 25% of the sample. Sequenced: peripheral blood. These receptors were obtained from a man between 65 and 85 years old with acute or convalescent COVID-19.

This chain uses TRBV5-1 with TRBJ1-4; no reliable D call. Trimming took 0 bases from V and 6 from J, leaving 9 bases between them. Germline V gene data show CDR1 as SGHRS and CDR2 as YFSETQ. The CDR3 is made up of 14 amino acids. For the CDR3, the DNA is TGCGCCAGCAGCTTGGGCCGGGGTGATGAAAAACTGTTTTTT. As protein: CASSLGRGDEKLFF.

This clone was seen more than once but under ten times. The J gene is TRBJ1-2, the V gene TRBV19; D might be TRBD1 (5 bases). CDR3 length equals 15 residues. Germline loops: CDR1 LNHDA, CDR2 SQIVND (reference sequence). V was shortened by 4 bases and J by 4 bases, with 16 bases between the two germline ends. CDR3 sequence: CASSTGDSEGYGYTF. CDR3 DNA sequence: TGTGCCAGTAGTACTGGGGACTCGGAGGGCTATGGCTACACCTTC.

This sequence joins TRBV18 and TRBJ1-2; TRBD1 is a possible D gene (6 bases). V was clipped by 6 bases and J by 6 bases, with 11 bases between them. The CDR3 has 12 residues. From germline, CDR1 is KGHSH and CDR2 LQKENI. The CDR3 is CASSRQEDGYTF. The CDR3 DNA sequence: TGTGCCAGCTCCCGACAGGAAGATGGCTACACCTTC.

The count of this clone is one. V and J are TRBV4-2 and TRBJ1-4, with TRBD1 identical over 7 bases. CDR3 length: 16 amino acids. V shed 1 base and J 4 bases; nucleotides not matched to a gene: 6. The V gene's germline CDR1 is LGHNA and CDR2 YNFKEQ. CDR3 in DNA: TGTGCCAGCAGCCAAGCAAGGGGGCCGGGTAATGAAAAACTGTTTTTT. It yields the protein CASSQARGPGNEKLFF.

The chain carries TRBV4-1 and TRBJ2-5; 14 nucleotides match TRBD2. CDR1 is MGHRA, CDR2 YSYEKL, per germline. The CDR3 runs 19 residues. V gave up 2 bases and J gave up 1 base; unmatched junction bases: 9. CDR3 loop: CASSQSGTSGSGGQETQYF. CDR3 in DNA: TGCGCCAGCAGCCAATCCGGGACTAGCGGGAGCGGCGGCCAAGAGACCCAGTACTTC.

The V call is TRBV3-1 (or the pseudogene TRBV3-2), the J call TRBJ2-3; 16 nucleotides match TRBD2. The CDR3 consists of 20 residues. Germline-derived CDR1 and CDR2 are LGHDT and YNNKEL (reference sequence). Trimming took 0 bases from V and 3 from J; bases not matched to a gene: 9. The DNA for the CDR3 is TGTGCCAGCAGCCAAGACGGGGCCGGGACTAGCGGGAGGGCAACAGATACGCAGTATTTT. Its protein product is CASSQDGAGTSGRATDTQYF.

The chain carries TRBV19 and TRBJ1-3; no firm D call. V lost 8 bases and J 3 bases, leaving 20 bases between the germline ends. Germline CDR1 and CDR2: LNHDA and SQIVND (reference sequence). CDR3 size: 16 residues. This CDR3 is CASSRQLTTSGNTIYF. In nucleotides, the CDR3 is TGTGCCAGTTCTAGGCAGCTCACCACGAGTGGAAACACCATATATTTT.

The rearrangement links TRBV19 to TRBJ1-2; tentative D call: TRBD1 (5 bases). CDR1 and CDR2 (germline): LNHDA, SQIVND (reference sequence). The CDR3 runs 15 residues. V was shortened by 6 bases and J by 0 bases, with 14 bases between the two germline ends. CDR3 nucleotides: TGTGCCAGTAGGACAGAATCCTATTCTAACTATGGCTACACCTTC. It encodes CASRTESYSNYGYTF. The full variable domain, in which reference TRBV19 and TRBJ1-2 provide the parts outside the CDR3, is DGGITQSPKYLFRKEGQNVTLSCEQNLNHDAMYWYRQDPGQGLRLIYYSQIVNDFQKGDIAEGYSVSREKKESFPLTVTSAQKNPTAFYLCASRTESYSNYGYTFGSGTRLTVV.

This chain links TRBV12-3 or TRBV12-4 with TRBJ2-1, with D hard to call. This CDR3 region has 12 residues. Trimming pared 1 base from V and 6 bases from J, leaving 4 bases between. The CDR3 bases are TGTGCCAGCAGTTTAGGAGGCAATGAGCAGTTCTTC. Translation: CASSLGGNEQFF.

The chain uses TRBV5-1 and TRBJ1-1; 9 nucleotides line up with TRBD1. The CDR3 consists of 15 residues. V shed 5 bases and J 6 bases; nucleotides not matched to a gene: 11. In germline, CDR1 is SGHRS, CDR2 YFSETQ. Written as DNA, the CDR3 is TGCGCCAGCAGGTCACAGGGGGCTAATAGCGCTGAAGCTTTCTTT. Amino acids: CASRSQGANSAEAFF.

The chain couples TRBV12-5 to TRBJ2-1, with 8 bases fitting TRBD2. This CDR3 comprises 15 residues. Trimming took 3 bases from V and 9 from J; bases not matched to a gene: 10. From germline, CDR1 is LGHNT and CDR2 FRNRAP. The CDR3 DNA reads TGTGCTAGTGGTTTTGGAACTAGCGGAGAGGGTGAGCAGTTCTTC. As protein: CASGFGTSGEGEQFF.

V and J are TRBV30 and TRBJ2-3; D unclear. The CDR3 runs 12 residues. V was shortened by 2 bases and J by 4 bases, with 7 bases between the two germline ends. Germline CDR1 GTSNPN, CDR2 SVGIG (reference sequence). The CDR3 DNA reads TGTGCCTGGAGTATCACGGCAGATACGCAGTATTTT. Translating gives CAWSITADTQYF.

This clone appeared a few times. The chain recombines TRBV28 with TRBJ1-1; 10 positions agree with TRBD1. Per germline, CDR1 MDHEN and CDR2 SYDVKM. Unmatched junction bases numbered 12, after V lost 7 bases and J lost 4 bases. The CDR3 covers 16 residues. CDR3 in amino acids: CASNARTTGGITEAFF. CDR3 coding DNA: TGTGCCAGCAATGCAAGGACGACAGGGGGCATCACTGAAGCTTTCTTT.

The rearrangement joins TRBV24-1 to TRBJ1-6; D is perhaps TRBD1 (5 bases). V was cut by 4 bases and J by 7 bases, with 10 bases left in between. The CDR3 covers 14 residues. Germline assignment: CDR1 KGHDR and CDR2 SFDVKD. The CDR3 bases are TGTGCCACCAGTGAACCAGGGCCCAATTCACCCCTCCACTTT. Amino acids: CATSEPGPNSPLHF.

V gene TRBV5-6 combines with J gene TRBJ1-1, with a tentative D call TRBD1 (6 bases). Germline V gives CDR1 SGHDT, CDR2 YYEEEE. The CDR3 runs 14 residues. V was trimmed by 3 bases and J by 5 bases, leaving 14 bases between them. The CDR3 nucleotides read TGTGCCAGCAGCTCCCCAGGGGACGCAACTGAAGCTTTCTTT. Translation gives CASSSPGDATEAFF.

This clone was seen more than once but under ten times. V is TRBV6-1 and J is TRBJ2-5; no definite D call. The V and J ends lost 3 bases and 4 bases respectively, with 12 bases between them. This CDR3 has 14 residues. Germline V CDR1 and CDR2: MNHNS, SASEGT. The CDR3 protein is CASSESMRGETQYF. CDR3 nucleotides: TGTGCCAGCAGTGAGTCAATGAGAGGAGAGACCCAGTACTTC.

This chain uses TRBV14 with TRBJ2-1; 8 nucleotides align to TRBD2. V gave up 0 bases and J gave up 0 bases; unmatched junction bases: 7. This CDR3 spans 18 amino acids. Germline V CDR1 and CDR2: SGHDN, FVKESK. The CDR3 DNA reads as TGTGCCAGCAGCCAAGATCAGGGTAGCGGGAACTCCTACAATGAGCAGTTCTTC. Its translation: CASSQDQGSGNSYNEQFF.

This chain joins TRBV5-1 and TRBJ2-7, with 13 positions matching TRBD2. The CDR3 is 16 amino acids. The germline CDR1 and CDR2 sequences are SGHRS and YFSETQ. Trimming at V came to 4 bases and at J to 6 bases, leaving 10 bases not matched to a gene. For the CDR3, the DNA is TGCGCCAGCAGCCTAGGACTAGCGGGAGTGGGGAGCGAGCAGTACTTC. It specifies CASSLGLAGVGSEQYF.

The chain has TRBV10-3 and TRBJ2-7; TRBD1 matches at 7 bases. V gave up 7 bases and J gave up 0 bases; unmatched junction bases: 6. This CDR3 contains 14 residues. Germline V lookup: CDR1 ENHRY, CDR2 SYGVKD. The CDR3 DNA follows: TGTGCCATCACCCCGACAGGGAGCTCCTACGAGCAGTACTTC. It specifies CAITPTGSSYEQYF.

This clone has just one count. The chain is built from TRBV18 and TRBJ2-7; no reliable D call. This CDR3 has 16 amino acids. V gave up 2 bases and J gave up 1 base, with 15 bases separating them. The germline CDR1 and CDR2 sequences are KGHSH and LQKENI. CDR3 bases: TGTGCCAGCTCACCAGCGTTCGGTCAGGTGTCCTACGAGCAGTACTTC. Residues: CASSPAFGQVSYEQYF.

The chain employs TRBV7-2 and TRBJ2-7; TRBD2 might be the D (5 bases). Trimming took 1 base from V and 3 from J, leaving 13 bases between them. From germline, CDR1 is SGHTA and CDR2 FQGNSA. The CDR3 loop spans 15 amino acids. The CDR3 DNA reads as TGTGCCAGCAGCTTAGGTCCGTCCCGGGGCTACGAGCAGTACTTC. Protein product: CASSLGPSRGYEQYF.

The chain employs TRBV10-1 and TRBJ2-7; the D gene is possibly TRBD2 (5 bases). This CDR3 is built from 14 residues. Germline V gene data show CDR1 as WNHNN and CDR2 as SYGVQD (reference sequence). Trimming shortened V by 2 bases and J by 3 bases, and 11 bases separated the two germline ends. The CDR3: CASSEGGGGYEQYF. The CDR3 DNA sequence: TGCGCCAGCAGTGAGGGCGGAGGAGGCTACGAGCAGTACTTC.

The chain is built from TRBV3-1 (or the pseudogene TRBV3-2) and TRBJ2-3; 11 nucleotides match TRBD2. The germline CDR1 and CDR2 sequences are LGHDT and YNNKEL (reference sequence). This CDR3 comprises 16 residues. J lost 4 bases, V lost 4 bases, and 7 bases had no gene match. For the CDR3, the DNA is TGTGCCAGCAGCCCTCCGACTAGCGGGAATTCAGATACGCAGTATTTT. Translated, it gives CASSPPTSGNSDTQYF.

The chain has TRBV28 and TRBJ1-5, with TRBD1 matching over 10 bases. The length of the CDR3 is 18 residues. The V and J ends lost 6 bases and 0 bases, in that order; junction bases with no gene match: 11. CDR1 and CDR2 (germline): MDHEN, SYDVKM. The CDR3 reads CASRTTGTGVYSNQPQHF. The CDR3 nucleotides read TGTGCCAGCAGAACCACCGGGACAGGGGTGTATAGCAATCAGCCCCAGCATTTT.

J is TRBJ2-1 and V is TRBV25-1, with 7 bases matching TRBD2. V lost 7 bases to trimming and J lost 7 bases; unmatched junction nucleotides: 16. The CDR3 spans 16 residues. Germline CDR1 MGHDK, CDR2 SYGVNS. The CDR3 DNA reads as TGTGCCAGCACCGAATGGGGGGGAGGGCCTGGAAATGAGCAGTTCTTC. Translating it yields CASTEWGGGPGNEQFF.

CDR3 nucleotides: TGTGCCAGCAGGTACTCAGGGGGCAAAAGTGAAGCTTTCTTT. Translation gives CASRYSGGKSEAFF. The rearrangement uses TRBV27 and TRBJ1-1; 8 bases line up with TRBD1. The CDR3 sequence is 14 residues long. After removal of 6 bases from V and 7 bases from J, the junction contained 10 bases not matched to a gene. Germline CDR1 reads MNHEY; CDR2 reads SMNVEV (reference sequence).

This clone is a singleton in its sample. V is TRBV28 and J is TRBJ2-5; 10 nucleotides match TRBD1. V lost 3 bases, J lost 5 bases, and 9 bases stayed unmatched. This CDR3 has 16 residues. CDR1 and CDR2 (germline): MDHEN, SYDVKM. CDR3 coding DNA: TGTGCCAGCAGTTTGGCCGGGACAGGGGAAGGGGAGACCCAGTACTTC. Translation: CASSLAGTGEGETQYF.

V and J are TRBV12-5 and TRBJ2-3, with TRBD1 matching 7 bases. The CDR3 contains 15 residues. J lost 1 base, V lost 1 base, and 2 bases had no gene match. Germline V gene sequence: CDR1 LGHNT, CDR2 FRNRAP. For the CDR3, the DNA is TGTGCTAGTGGTTTGGACGGGACAGGCACAGATACGCAGTATTTT. This codes for CASGLDGTGTDTQYF.

The V and J genes are TRBV4-1 and TRBJ2-5; D unresolved. Deletions cut 0 bases from V and 0 bases from J, with 8 bases between. The CDR3 has 15 residues. The germline V gene has CDR1 MGHRA and CDR2 YSYEKL. The CDR3: CASSQDVNNQETQYF. CDR3 in DNA: TGCGCCAGCAGCCAAGATGTAAACAACCAAGAGACCCAGTACTTC.

The chain carries TRBV5-4 and TRBJ2-2; 8 positions agree with TRBD1. V was clipped by 4 bases and J by 1 base; unmatched bases: 6. Germline CDR1 SGHNT, CDR2 YYREEE (reference sequence). This CDR3 contains 16 residues. DNA of the CDR3: TGTGCCAGCAGCCCCGGACAGGGCCTGAACACCGGGGAGCTGTTTTTT. As protein: CASSPGQGLNTGELFF. The entire variable domain, with the rest obtained from reference TRBV5-4 and TRBJ2-2, is as follows: ETGVTQSPTHLIKTRGQQVTLRCSSQSGHNTVSWYQQALGQGPQFIFQYYREEENGRGNFPPRFSGLQFPNYSSELNVNALELDDSALYLCASSPGQGLNTGELFFGEGSRLTVL.

The rearrangement joins TRBV7-2 to TRBJ2-1, with D perhaps TRBD2 (6 bases). This CDR3 is built from 15 residues. Germline loops: CDR1 SGHTA, CDR2 FQGNSA. V lost 1 base and J 8 bases, leaving 15 bases between the germline ends. The CDR3 bases are TGTGCCAGCAGCTTAGACGGCTGGCGCGGGGATGAGCAGTTCTTC. Protein: CASSLDGWRGDEQFF.